Sequencing of this T cell receptor beta chain was carried out in a study of OX40 agonist ivuxolimab in advanced cancers. Study as a whole: Patients were given ivuxolimab, an antibody that agonizes OX40 (CD134). Whole-study findings and limits: Blood T cells, both CD4+ and CD8+, expanded clonally by week 6 at 0.1 to 3.0 mg/kg. Relative to CD4+, CD8+ T cells held more expanded clones on average.

Drawing of blood for sampling happened at baseline, at cycle 4 day 1, and at cycle 7 day 1. Libraries were prepared by immunoSEQ multiplex PCR; TCRdb keeps only in-frame clonotypes and omits some of them. The sample shows 65,000 to 95,000 clones, approximately 92% of them seen only once. CDR1 and CDR2 (germline): SNHLY, FYNNEI. The CDR3 extends over 10 amino acids. The V end lost 3 bases, the J end lost 5 bases, and 1 base lay between the germline ends. Turning to this clone: Its matching antigen is unknown.

The chain recombines TRBV2 with TRBJ2-5; D call uncertain. The clonotype comes from an adult with an advanced solid tumor such as melanoma, head and neck, liver or kidney cancer. Specimen: CD4+ or CD8+ T cells sorted from blood, collected in a trial of the OX40 agonist ivuxolimab. CDR3 in DNA: TGTGCCAGCAGTGAGGAGACCCAGTACTTC. It translates to CASSEETQYF.